This TCR beta chain was recorded in a study of T cells after yellow fever vaccination. V was trimmed by 5 bases and J by 4 bases, leaving 14 bases between them. In germline, CDR1 is SGHVS, CDR2 FQNEAQ. CDR3 length equals 14 residues. One entry per CDR3 protein results from TCRdb running MiXCR on the 5' RACE reads. Of 400,000 or so distinct CDR3 sequences listed, more than 5.5% are singletons. This receptor was obtained from a young man who received the YFV17D yellow fever vaccine. This chain links TRBV7-8 with TRBJ2-5, with a weak D call TRBD2 (5 bases). The sample consisted of PBMCs, taken 5 days after the yellow fever booster vaccination. The CDR3 loop is CASSTRASRETQYF. CDR3 nucleotides: TGTGCCAGCAGCACTAGGGCCAGTCGAGAGACCCAGTACTTC.